Listed here is a single T cell receptor (beta chain). The data belong to a study of blood T cell repertoires in COVID-19. Sequencing was performed with immunoSEQ multiplex PCR; in TCRdb, only in-frame clones are kept and a portion is missing. The sample records approximately 160,000 clones, approximately 85% being singletons. CDR1 and CDR2 from the germline V gene are LNHDA and SQIVND (reference sequence). V was pared by 2 bases and J by 4 bases, with 6 bases between. This CDR3 is 13 amino acids long. Seattle's cohort entered during active infection and was followed longitudinally. Sequences were obtained from peripheral blood. The receptor was isolated from a woman between 55 and 75 years old with COVID-19, enrolled during active disease. V and J are TRBV19 and TRBJ2-1, with unresolved D. The CDR3 DNA follows: TGTGCCAGTAGTATACAGATTTACAATGAGCAGTTCTTC. Residues: CASSIQIYNEQFF.